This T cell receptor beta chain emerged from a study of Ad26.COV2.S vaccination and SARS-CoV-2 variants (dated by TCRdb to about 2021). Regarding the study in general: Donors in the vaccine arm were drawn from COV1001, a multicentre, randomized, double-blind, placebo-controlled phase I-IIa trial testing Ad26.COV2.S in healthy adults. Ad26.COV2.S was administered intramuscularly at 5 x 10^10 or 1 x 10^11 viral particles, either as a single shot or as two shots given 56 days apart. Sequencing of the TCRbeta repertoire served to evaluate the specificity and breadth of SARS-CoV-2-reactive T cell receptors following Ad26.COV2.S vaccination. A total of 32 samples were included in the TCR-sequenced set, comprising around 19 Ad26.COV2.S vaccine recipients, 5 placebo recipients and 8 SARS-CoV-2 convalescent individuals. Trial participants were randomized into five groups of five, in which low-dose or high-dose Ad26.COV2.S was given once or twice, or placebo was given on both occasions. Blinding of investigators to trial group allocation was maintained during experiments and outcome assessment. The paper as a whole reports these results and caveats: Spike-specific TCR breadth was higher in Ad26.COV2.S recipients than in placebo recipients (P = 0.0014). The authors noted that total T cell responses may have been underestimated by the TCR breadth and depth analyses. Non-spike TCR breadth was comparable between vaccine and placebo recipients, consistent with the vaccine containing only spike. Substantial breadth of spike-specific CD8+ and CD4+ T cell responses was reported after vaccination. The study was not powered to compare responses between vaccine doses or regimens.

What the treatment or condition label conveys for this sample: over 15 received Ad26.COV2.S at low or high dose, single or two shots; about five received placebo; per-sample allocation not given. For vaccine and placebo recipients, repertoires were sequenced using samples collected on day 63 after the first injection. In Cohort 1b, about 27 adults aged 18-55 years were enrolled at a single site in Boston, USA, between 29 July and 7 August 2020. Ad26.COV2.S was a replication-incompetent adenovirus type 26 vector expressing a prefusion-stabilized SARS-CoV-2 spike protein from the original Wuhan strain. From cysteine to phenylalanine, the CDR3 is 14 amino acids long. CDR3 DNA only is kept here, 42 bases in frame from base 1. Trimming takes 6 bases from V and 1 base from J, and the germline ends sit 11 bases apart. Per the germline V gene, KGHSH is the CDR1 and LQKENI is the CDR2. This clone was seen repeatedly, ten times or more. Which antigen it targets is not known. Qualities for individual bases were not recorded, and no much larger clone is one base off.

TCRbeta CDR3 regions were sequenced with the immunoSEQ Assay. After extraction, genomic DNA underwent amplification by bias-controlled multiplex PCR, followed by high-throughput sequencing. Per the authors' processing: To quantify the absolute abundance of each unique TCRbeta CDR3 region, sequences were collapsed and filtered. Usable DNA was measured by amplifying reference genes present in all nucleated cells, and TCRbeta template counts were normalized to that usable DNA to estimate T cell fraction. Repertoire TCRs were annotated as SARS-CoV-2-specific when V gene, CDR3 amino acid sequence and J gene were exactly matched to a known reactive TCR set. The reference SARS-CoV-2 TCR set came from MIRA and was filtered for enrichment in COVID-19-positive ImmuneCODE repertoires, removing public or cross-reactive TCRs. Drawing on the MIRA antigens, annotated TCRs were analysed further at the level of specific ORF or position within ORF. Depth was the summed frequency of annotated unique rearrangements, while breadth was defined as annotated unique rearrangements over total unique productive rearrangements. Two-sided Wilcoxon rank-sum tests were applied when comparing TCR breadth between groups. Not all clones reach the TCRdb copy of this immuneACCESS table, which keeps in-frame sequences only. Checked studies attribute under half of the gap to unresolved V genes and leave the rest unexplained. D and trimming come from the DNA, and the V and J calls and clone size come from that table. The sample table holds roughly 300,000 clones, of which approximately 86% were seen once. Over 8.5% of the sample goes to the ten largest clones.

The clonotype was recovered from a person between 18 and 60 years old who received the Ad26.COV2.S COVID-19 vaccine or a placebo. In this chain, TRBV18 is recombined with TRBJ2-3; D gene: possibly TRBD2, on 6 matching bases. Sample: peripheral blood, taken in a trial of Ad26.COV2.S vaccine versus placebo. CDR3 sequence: CASSFWEGTDTQYF. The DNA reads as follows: TGTGCCAGCTCTTTCTGGGAGGGCACAGATACGCAGTATTTT.